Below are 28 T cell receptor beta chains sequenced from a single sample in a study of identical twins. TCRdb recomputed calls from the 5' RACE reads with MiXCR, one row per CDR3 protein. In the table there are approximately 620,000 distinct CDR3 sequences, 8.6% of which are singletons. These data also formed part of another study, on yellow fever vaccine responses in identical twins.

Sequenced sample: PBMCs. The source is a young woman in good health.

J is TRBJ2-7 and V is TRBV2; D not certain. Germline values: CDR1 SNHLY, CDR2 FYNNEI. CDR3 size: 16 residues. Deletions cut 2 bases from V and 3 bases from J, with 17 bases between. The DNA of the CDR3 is TGTGCCAGCAGTGAAAAGGCAAGTCCCCTCTACTACGAGCAGTACTTC. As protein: CASSEKASPLYYEQYF.

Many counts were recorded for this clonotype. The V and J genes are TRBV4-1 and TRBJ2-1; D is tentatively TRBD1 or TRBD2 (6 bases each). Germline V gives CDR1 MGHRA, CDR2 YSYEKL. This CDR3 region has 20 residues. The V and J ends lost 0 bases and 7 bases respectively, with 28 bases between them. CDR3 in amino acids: CASSQDLSASDVPRGNEQFF. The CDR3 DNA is TGCGCCAGCAGCCAAGATTTGAGTGCTAGCGACGTTCCGAGGGGGAATGAGCAGTTCTTC.

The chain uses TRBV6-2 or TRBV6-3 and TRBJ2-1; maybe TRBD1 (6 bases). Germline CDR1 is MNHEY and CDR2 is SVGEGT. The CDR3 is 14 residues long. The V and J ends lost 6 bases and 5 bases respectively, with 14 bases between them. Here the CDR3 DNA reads TGTGCCAGCAGACCGAGGGGGTTTGACAATGAGCAGTTCTTC. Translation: CASRPRGFDNEQFF.

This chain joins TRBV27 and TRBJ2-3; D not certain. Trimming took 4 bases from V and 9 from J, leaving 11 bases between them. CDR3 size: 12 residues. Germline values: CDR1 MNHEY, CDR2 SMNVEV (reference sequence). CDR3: CASSSPRRTQYF. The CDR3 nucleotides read TGTGCCAGCAGTTCTCCCCGTCGAACGCAGTATTTT.

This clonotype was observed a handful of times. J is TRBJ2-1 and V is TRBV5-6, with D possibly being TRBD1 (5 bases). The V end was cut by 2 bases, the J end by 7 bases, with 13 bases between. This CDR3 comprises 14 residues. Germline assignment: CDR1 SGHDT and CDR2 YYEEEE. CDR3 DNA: TGTGCCAGCAGCTTCTCTTCAGGGTGGAATGAGCAGTTCTTC. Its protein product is CASSFSSGWNEQFF. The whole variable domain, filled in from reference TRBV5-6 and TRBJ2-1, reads DAGVTQSPTHLIKTRGQQVTLRCSPKSGHDTVSWYQQALGQGPQFIFQYYEEEERQRGNFPDRFSGHQFPNYSSELNVNALLLGDSALYLCASSFSSGWNEQFFGPGTRLTVL.

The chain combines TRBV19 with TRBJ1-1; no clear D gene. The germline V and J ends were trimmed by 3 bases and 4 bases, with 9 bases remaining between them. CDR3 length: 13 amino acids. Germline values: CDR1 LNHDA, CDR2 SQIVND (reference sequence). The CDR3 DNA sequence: TGTGCCAGTAGTATGGCGGGTTTCACTGAAGCTTTCTTT. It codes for CASSMAGFTEAFF.

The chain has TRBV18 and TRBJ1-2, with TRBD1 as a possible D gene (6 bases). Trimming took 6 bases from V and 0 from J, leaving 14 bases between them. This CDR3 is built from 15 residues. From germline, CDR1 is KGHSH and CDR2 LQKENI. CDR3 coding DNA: TGTGCCAGCTCCCCAGAACAGGGAGCTAACTATGGCTACACCTTC. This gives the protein CASSPEQGANYGYTF.

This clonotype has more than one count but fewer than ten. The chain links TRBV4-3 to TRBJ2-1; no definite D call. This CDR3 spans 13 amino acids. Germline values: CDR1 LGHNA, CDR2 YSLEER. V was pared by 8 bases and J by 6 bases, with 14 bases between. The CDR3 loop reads CASPKPPCNEQFF. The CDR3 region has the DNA TGCGCCAGCCCTAAGCCTCCTTGCAATGAGCAGTTCTTC.

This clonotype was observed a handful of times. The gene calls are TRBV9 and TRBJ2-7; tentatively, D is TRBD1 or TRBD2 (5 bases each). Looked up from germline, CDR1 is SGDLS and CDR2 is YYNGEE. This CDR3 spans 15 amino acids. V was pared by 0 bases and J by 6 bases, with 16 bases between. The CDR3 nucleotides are TGTGCCAGCAGCGTAGGACCGGGACCTCGGGTCGAGCAGTACTTC. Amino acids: CASSVGPGPRVEQYF.

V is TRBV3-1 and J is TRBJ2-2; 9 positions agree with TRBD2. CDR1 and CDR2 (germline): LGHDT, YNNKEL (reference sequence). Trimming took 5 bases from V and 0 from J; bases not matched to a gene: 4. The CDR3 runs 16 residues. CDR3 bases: TGTGCCAGCAGCTTCCTAGCGGGGACGAACACCGGGGAGCTGTTTTTT. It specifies CASSFLAGTNTGELFF. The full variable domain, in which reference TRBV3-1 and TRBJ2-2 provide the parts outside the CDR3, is DTAVSQTPKYLVTQMGNDKSIKCEQNLGHDTMYWYKQDSKKFLKIMFSYNNKELIINETVPNRFSPKSPDKAHLNLHINSLELGDSAVYFCASSFLAGTNTGELFFGEGSRLTVL.

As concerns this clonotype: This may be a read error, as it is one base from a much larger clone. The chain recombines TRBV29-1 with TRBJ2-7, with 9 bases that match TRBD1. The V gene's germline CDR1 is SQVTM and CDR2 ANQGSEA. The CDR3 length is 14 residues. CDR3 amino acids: CRVEPVGTGYEQYF. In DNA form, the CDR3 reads TGCAGAGTTGAGCCTGTAGGGACAGGGTACGAGCAGTACTTC.

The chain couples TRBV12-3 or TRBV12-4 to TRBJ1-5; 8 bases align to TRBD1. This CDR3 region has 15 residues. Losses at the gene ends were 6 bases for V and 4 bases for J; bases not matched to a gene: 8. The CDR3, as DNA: TGTGCCAGCAGCGGGACAGGATCTCAAAATCAGCCCCAGCATTTT. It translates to CASSGTGSQNQPQHF.

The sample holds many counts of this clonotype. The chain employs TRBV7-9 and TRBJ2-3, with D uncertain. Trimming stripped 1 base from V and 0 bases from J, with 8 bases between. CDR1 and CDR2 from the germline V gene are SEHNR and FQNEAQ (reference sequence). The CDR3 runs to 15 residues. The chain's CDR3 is CASSLVPASTDTQYF. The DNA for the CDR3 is TGTGCCAGCAGCTTAGTTCCAGCCAGCACAGATACGCAGTATTTT. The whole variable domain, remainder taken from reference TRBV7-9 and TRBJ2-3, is DTGVSQNPRHKITKRGQNVTFRCDPISEHNRLYWYRQTLGQGPEFLTYFQNEAQLEKSRLLSDRFSAERPKGSFSTLEIQRTEQGDSAMYLCASSLVPASTDTQYFGPGTRLTVL.

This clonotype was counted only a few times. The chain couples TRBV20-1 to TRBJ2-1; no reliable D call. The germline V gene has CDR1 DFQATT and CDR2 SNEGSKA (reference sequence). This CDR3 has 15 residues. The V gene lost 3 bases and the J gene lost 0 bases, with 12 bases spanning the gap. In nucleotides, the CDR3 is TGCAGTGCTAGTGGAACGGCCAGCTCCTACAATGAGCAGTTCTTC. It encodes CSASGTASSYNEQFF.

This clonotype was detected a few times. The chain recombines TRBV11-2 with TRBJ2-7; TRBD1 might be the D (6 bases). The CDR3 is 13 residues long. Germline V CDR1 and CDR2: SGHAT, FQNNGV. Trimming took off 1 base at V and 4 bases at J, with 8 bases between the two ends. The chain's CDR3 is CASSLGDKYEQYF. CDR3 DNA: TGTGCCAGCAGCTTAGGGGACAAGTACGAGCAGTACTTC.

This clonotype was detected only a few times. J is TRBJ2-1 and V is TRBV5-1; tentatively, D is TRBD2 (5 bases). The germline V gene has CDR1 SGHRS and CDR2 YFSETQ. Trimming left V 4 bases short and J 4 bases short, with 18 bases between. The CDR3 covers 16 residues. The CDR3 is CASSPGYFSQYNEQFF. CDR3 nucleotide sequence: TGCGCCAGCAGCCCGGGATACTTCAGTCAGTACAATGAGCAGTTCTTC.

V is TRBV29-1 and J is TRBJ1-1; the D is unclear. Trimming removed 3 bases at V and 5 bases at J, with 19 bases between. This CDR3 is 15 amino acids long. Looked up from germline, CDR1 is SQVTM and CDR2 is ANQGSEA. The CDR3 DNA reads TGCAGCGTTGATTTGCGAGGGCTTGGGGTGACTGAAGCTTTCTTT. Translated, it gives CSVDLRGLGVTEAFF.

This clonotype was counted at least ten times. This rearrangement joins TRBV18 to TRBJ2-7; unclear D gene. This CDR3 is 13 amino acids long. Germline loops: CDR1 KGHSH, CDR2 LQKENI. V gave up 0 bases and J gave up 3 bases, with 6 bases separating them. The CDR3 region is CASSPPGDYEQYF. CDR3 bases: TGTGCCAGCTCACCACCGGGTGACTACGAGCAGTACTTC.

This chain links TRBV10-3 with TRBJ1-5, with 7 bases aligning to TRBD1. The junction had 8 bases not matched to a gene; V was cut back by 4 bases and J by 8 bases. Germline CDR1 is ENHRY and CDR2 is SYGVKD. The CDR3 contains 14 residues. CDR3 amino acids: CAISGNRGGEPQHF. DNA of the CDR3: TGTGCCATCAGTGGAAACAGGGGTGGGGAGCCCCAGCATTTT.

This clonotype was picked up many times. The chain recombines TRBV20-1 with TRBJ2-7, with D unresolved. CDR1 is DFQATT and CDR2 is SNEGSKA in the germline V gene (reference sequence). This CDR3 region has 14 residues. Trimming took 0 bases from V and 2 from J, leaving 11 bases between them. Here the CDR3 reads CSARDLGGTYEQYF. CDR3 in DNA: TGCAGTGCTAGAGATCTCGGCGGTACCTACGAGCAGTACTTC.

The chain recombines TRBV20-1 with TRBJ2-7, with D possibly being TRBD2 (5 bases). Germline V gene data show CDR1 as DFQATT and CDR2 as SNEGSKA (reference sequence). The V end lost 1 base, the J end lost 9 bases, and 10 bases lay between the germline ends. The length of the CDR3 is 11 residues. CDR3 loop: CSARVQAAQYF. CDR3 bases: TGCAGTGCTAGAGTACAAGCGGCGCAGTACTTC.

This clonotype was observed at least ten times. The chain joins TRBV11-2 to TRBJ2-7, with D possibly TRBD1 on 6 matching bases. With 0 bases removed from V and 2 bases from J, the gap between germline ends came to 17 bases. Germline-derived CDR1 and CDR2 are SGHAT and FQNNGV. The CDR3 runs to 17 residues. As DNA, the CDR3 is TGTGCCAGCAGCTTAGATCCTCTTTGGCAGGGGACCTACGAGCAGTACTTC. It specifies CASSLDPLWQGTYEQYF.

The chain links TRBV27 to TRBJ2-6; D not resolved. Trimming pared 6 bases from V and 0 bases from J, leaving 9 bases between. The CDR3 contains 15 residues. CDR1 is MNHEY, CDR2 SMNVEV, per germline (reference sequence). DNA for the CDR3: TGTGCCAGCAGCGACGGATTCTCTGGGGCCAACGTCCTGACTTTC. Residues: CASSDGFSGANVLTF.

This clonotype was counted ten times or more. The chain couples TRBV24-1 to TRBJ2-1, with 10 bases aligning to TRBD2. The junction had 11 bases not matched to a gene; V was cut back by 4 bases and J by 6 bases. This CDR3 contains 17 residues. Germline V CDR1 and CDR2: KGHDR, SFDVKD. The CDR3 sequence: CATSDTAASGSRNEQFF. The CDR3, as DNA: TGTGCCACCAGTGACACTGCGGCTAGCGGGAGTCGCAATGAGCAGTTCTTC.

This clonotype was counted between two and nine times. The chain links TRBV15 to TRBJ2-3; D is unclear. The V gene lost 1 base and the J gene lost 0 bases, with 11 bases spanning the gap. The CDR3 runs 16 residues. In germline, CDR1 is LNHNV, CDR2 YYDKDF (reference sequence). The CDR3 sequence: CATSRAPSPSTDTQYF. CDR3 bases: TGTGCCACCAGCAGAGCTCCGAGCCCTAGCACAGATACGCAGTATTTT.

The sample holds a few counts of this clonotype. CDR3 sequence: CASNGRGAYEQYF. CDR3 bases: TGTGCCAGCAATGGCAGGGGTGCCTACGAGCAGTACTTC. This chain uses TRBV2 with TRBJ2-7; the D gene is possibly TRBD1 (6 bases). The CDR3 totals 13 residues. V lost 7 bases and J 2 bases, leaving 12 bases between the germline ends. Germline V lookup: CDR1 SNHLY, CDR2 FYNNEI. The full variable domain, completed using reference TRBV2 and TRBJ2-7, is EPEVTQTPSHQVTQMGQEVILRCVPISNHLYFYWYRQILGQKVEFLVSFYNNEISEKSEIFDDQFSVERPDGSNFTLKIRSTKLEDSAMYFCASNGRGAYEQYFGPGTRLTVT.

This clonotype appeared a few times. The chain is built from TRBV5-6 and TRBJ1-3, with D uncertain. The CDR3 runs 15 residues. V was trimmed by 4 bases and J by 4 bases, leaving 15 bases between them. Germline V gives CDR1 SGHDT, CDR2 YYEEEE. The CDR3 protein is CASSQVVSSGNTIYF. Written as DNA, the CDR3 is TGTGCCAGCAGCCAAGTAGTTAGTTCGGGAAACACCATATATTTT.

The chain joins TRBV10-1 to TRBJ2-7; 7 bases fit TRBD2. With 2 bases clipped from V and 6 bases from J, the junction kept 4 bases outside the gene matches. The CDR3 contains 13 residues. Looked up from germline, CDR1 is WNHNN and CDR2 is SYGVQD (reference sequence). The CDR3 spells CASSEVLAREQYF. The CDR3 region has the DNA TGCGCCAGCAGTGAGGTACTAGCGCGCGAGCAGTACTTC.